The rows below give T cell receptor beta chains drawn from one sample of a study of T cells in localized non-small cell lung cancer. Assay: immunoSEQ multiplex PCR; the TCRdb copy retains only in-frame clones and omits some. The data show around 31,000 clones, roughly 89% seen once. The sequenced sample was peripheral blood, obtained before any cancer treatment. The receptors shown here come from a female donor older than 55 with stage I lung adenocarcinoma. The CDR3 runs from the conserved cysteine through the conserved F or W. Each record gives: J gene, V gene, clone size, D gene, CDR3 protein, CDR3 DNA. A D gene is named only where the DNA matches it firmly. Not every row has a clone size; where given, it reads once, few, many or a size class.

>TRBJ2-7|TRBV18|-|TRBD1
CASSPTGDSYEQYF
TGTGCCAGCTCACCGACAGGGGACTCCTACGAGCAGTACTTC
>TRBJ2-1|TRBV6-5|-|TRBD2
CASSYTGTSFYNEQFF
TGTGCCAGCAGTTACACCGGGACTAGCTTCTACAATGAGCAGTTCTTC
>TRBJ2-1|TRBV5-1|-|TRBD2
CASSWTSPLSSYNEQFF
TGCGCCAGCAGTTGGACTAGCCCCTTGAGCTCCTACAATGAGCAGTTCTTC
>TRBJ2-3|TRBV7-2|-|TRBD2
CASSYQAGGSTDTQYF
TGTGCCAGCAGCTACCAAGCGGGAGGGTCCACAGATACGCAGTATTTT
>TRBJ2-7|TRBV7-3|once|-
CASSSTSYEQYF
TGTGCCAGCAGCTCAACCTCCTACGAGCAGTACTTC
>TRBJ2-7|TRBV5-1|-|-
CASSLEGTISYEQYF
TGCGCCAGCAGCTTGGAGGGCACAATCTCCTACGAGCAGTACTTC
>TRBJ1-1|TRBV5-1|-|-
CASSSSGSLNTEAFF
TGCGCCAGCAGCTCCTCGGGGAGTCTCAACACTGAAGCTTTCTTT
>TRBJ1-2|TRBV2|-|TRBD1
CASSDGQALRWGYTF
TGTGCCAGCAGTGATGGACAGGCTCTGCGCTGGGGCTACACCTTC
>TRBJ2-1|TRBV7-2|-|TRBD2
CASSLTLAAAVYSYNEQFF
TGTGCCAGCAGCTTAACGCTAGCGGCCGCCGTATACTCCTACAATGAGCAGTTCTTC
>TRBJ2-7|TRBV7-9|-|TRBD1
CASSLARQGHEQYF
TGTGCCAGCAGCTTAGCAAGACAGGGACACGAGCAGTACTTC
>TRBJ2-1|TRBV7-9|-|TRBD1
CASSLDRGVTNEQFF
TGTGCCAGCAGCCTAGACAGGGGGGTAACGAATGAGCAGTTCTTC
>TRBJ2-3|TRBV5-4|-|TRBD1
CASIAGTAGDTQYF
TGTGCCAGCATCGCCGGGACAGCTGGAGATACGCAGTATTTT
>TRBJ2-3|TRBV5-1|-|TRBD2
CASGPRTSGNTDTQYF
TGCGCCAGCGGACCACGAACTAGCGGGAACACAGATACGCAGTATTTT
>TRBJ1-4|TRBV28|-|-
CASSLGGDEKLFF
TGTGCCAGCAGTTTAGGGGGGGATGAAAAACTGTTTTTT
>TRBJ2-2|TRBV5-6|-|-
CASSHPMTGSGELFF
TGTGCCAGCAGCCACCCCATGACAGGTAGCGGGGAGCTGTTTTTT
>TRBJ1-1|TRBV5-1|-|-
CASTGQPGNTEAFF
TGCGCCAGCACAGGACAACCTGGGAACACTGAAGCTTTCTTT
>TRBJ2-1|TRBV7-3|-|-
CASSLDSSYNEQFF
TGTGCCAGCAGCTTAGACAGCTCCTACAATGAGCAGTTCTTC
>TRBJ2-1|TRBV4-3|-|TRBD2
CASSRGLAGVSEQFF
TGCGCCAGCAGCCGGGGACTAGCGGGAGTGAGTGAGCAGTTCTTC
>TRBJ1-2|TRBV7-9|-|-
CASSLEGRDFDGYTF
TGTGCCAGCAGCTTAGAGGGCAGGGACTTTGATGGCTACACCTTC
>TRBJ2-5|TRBV7-9|-|-
CASSRGGETQYF
TGTGCCAGCAGCCGGGGAGGCGAGACCCAGTACTTC
>TRBJ2-1|TRBV7-2|-|-
CASSLDRDYNEQFF
TGTGCCAGCAGCTTAGACCGGGACTACAATGAGCAGTTCTTC
>TRBJ2-1|TRBV11-3|-|TRBD1
CASSPAGTGGLGSYNEQFF
TGTGCCAGCAGCCCCGCCGGGACAGGGGGATTGGGCTCCTACAATGAGCAGTTCTTC
>TRBJ1-1|TRBV30|-|-
CAWTRNLNTEAFF
TGTGCCTGGACCAGGAACCTGAACACTGAAGCTTTCTTT
>TRBJ1-3|TRBV30|-|-
CAWAVGNSGNTIYF
TGTGCCTGGGCCGTGGGGAATTCCGGAAACACCATATATTTT
>TRBJ2-3|TRBV6-4|-|-
CASSGGETDTQYF
TGTGCCAGCAGTGGGGGGGAGACAGATACGCAGTATTTT
>TRBJ2-7|TRBV6-5|few|-
CASSPGGSSYEQYF
TGTGCCAGCAGTCCCGGAGGGAGCTCCTACGAGCAGTACTTC
>TRBJ1-1|TRBV2|-|-
CASSEGRESEVFF
TGTGCCAGCAGTGAGGGAAGGGAGTCCGAAGTATTCTTT
>TRBJ2-7|TRBV15|-|TRBD1
CATSRDWGQGAQHSYEQYF
TGTGCCACCAGCAGAGATTGGGGACAGGGGGCACAACATTCCTACGAGCAGTACTTC
>TRBJ2-2|TRBV6-5|-|TRBD2
CASGTTAGGVWLFF
TGTGCCAGCGGGACAACAGCGGGGGGGGTATGGCTGTTTTTT
>TRBJ1-1|TRBV29-1|-|-
CSVVIGEAFF
TGCAGCGTCGTTATTGGTGAAGCTTTCTTT
>TRBJ2-7|TRBV11-2|-|-
CASSLVSDRFYEQYF
TGTGCCAGCAGCTTAGTTAGCGACAGGTTTTACGAGCAGTACTTC
>TRBJ1-1|TRBV28|few|-
CASRGQYTEAFF
TGTGCCAGCAGAGGACAGTACACTGAAGCTTTCTTT
>TRBJ1-2|TRBV5-4|-|-
CASSTAEGGNYGYTF
TGTGCCAGCAGCACGGCCGAAGGGGGGAACTATGGCTACACCTTC
>TRBJ1-1|TRBV6-1|-|-
CASSERAGWDTEAFF
TGTGCCAGCAGTGAGCGAGCAGGGTGGGACACTGAAGCTTTCTTT
>TRBJ1-1|TRBV29-1|once|-
CSVESLGTEAFF
TGCAGCGTTGAATCATTGGGCACTGAAGCTTTCTTT
>TRBJ1-5|TRBV27|-|-
CASSFYPGSPQRGNQPQHF
TGTGCCAGCAGTTTTTACCCTGGCAGCCCCCAACGAGGCAATCAGCCCCAGCATTTT
>TRBJ1-4|TRBV18|-|-
CASSPGLNEKLFF
TGTGCCAGCTCACCAGGGTTGAACGAAAAACTGTTTTTT
>TRBJ1-1|TRBV10-1|once|TRBD1
CASSDSIGQGANTEAFF
TGCGCCAGCAGTGACTCGATTGGACAGGGGGCTAACACTGAAGCTTTCTTT
>TRBJ1-1|TRBV19|-|-
CASRGPWNTEAFF
TGTGCCAGTAGGGGACCGTGGAACACTGAAGCTTTCTTT
>TRBJ2-5|TRBV1|-|-
CTSSHPGEVQETQYF
TGCACCAGCAGCCATCCCGGGGAGGTCCAAGAGACCCAGTACTTC
>TRBJ2-1|TRBV9|-|TRBD2
CASSVVASGYNSYNEQFF
TGTGCCAGCAGCGTAGTTGCTAGCGGATATAACTCCTACAATGAGCAGTTCTTC
>TRBJ2-1|TRBV29-1|-|-
CSVIPQSVGGEQFF
TGCAGCGTCATACCCCAGTCCGTGGGGGGTGAGCAGTTCTTC
>TRBJ1-2|TRBV4-3|-|-
CASSQERGTTNYGYTF
TGCGCCAGCAGCCAAGAGCGGGGAACGACTAACTATGGCTACACCTTC
>TRBJ1-1|TRBV28|-|-
CASSIAGTVNTEAFF
TGTGCCAGCAGCATAGCCGGGACGGTGAACACTGAAGCTTTCTTT
>TRBJ2-5|TRBV18|-|TRBD2
CASSPLSGRAGETQYF
TGTGCCAGCTCACCCCTTAGCGGGAGGGCCGGTGAGACCCAGTACTTC
>TRBJ1-2|TRBV19|-|TRBD1
CASSRDRSGDYGYTF
TGTGCCAGTAGTAGGGACAGGTCGGGAGACTATGGCTACACCTTC
>TRBJ1-1|TRBV19|-|-
CASSIGSAGTNTEAFF
TGTGCCAGTAGTATAGGTTCGGCCGGGACGAACACTGAAGCTTTCTTT
>TRBJ1-2|TRBV28|-|-
CASSKNSGSGGYTF
TGTGCCAGCAGCAAGAACTCAGGGTCAGGAGGCTACACCTTC
>TRBJ2-7|TRBV6-6|-|-
CASSYGTGTYEQYF
TGTGCCAGCAGTTACGGGACTGGGACCTACGAGCAGTACTTC
>TRBJ2-2|TRBV9|-|-
CASSRHGELFF
TGTGCCAGCAGCCGACACGGGGAGCTGTTTTTT
>TRBJ1-5|TRBV7-2|-|-
CASSPEGIGGQPQHF
TGTGCCAGCAGCCCAGAGGGTATAGGAGGCCAGCCCCAGCATTTT
>TRBJ1-1|TRBV7-2|-|-
CASSLGGVVTEAFF
TGTGCCAGCAGCTTAGGGGGGGTAGTCACTGAAGCTTTCTTT
>TRBJ2-7|TRBV28|-|-
CASSLIGGTYEQYF
TGTGCCAGCAGTTTAATTGGGGGAACCTACGAGCAGTACTTC
>TRBJ2-5|TRBV7-9|few|-
CAARAEEETQYF
TGTGCCGCCAGGGCCGAAGAAGAGACCCAGTACTTC
>TRBJ2-3|TRBV5-1|-|-
CASSVTGDTQYF
TGCGCCAGCAGCGTGACTGGGGATACGCAGTATTTT
>TRBJ1-1|TRBV30|-|-
CALQGNTEAFF
TGTGCCTTACAGGGTAACACTGAAGCTTTCTTT
>TRBJ2-2|TRBV6-6|-|TRBD1
CASSRTYDRGTGELFF
TGTGCCAGCAGTCGTACCTACGACAGGGGGACCGGGGAGCTGTTTTTT